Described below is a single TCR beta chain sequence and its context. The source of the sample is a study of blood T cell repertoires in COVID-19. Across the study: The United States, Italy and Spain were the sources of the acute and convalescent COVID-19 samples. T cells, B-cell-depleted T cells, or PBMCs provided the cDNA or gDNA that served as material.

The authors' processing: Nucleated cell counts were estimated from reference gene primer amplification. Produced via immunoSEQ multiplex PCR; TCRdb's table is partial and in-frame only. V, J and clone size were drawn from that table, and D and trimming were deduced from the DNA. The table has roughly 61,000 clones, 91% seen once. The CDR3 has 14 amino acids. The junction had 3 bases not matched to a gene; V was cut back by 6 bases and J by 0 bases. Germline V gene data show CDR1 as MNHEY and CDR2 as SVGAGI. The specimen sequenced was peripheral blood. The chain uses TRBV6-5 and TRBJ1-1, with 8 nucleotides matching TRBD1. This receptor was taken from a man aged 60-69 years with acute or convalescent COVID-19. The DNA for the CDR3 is TGTGCCAGCAGGGCAGGGGGCATGAACACTGAAGCTTTCTTT. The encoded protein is CASRAGGMNTEAFF.